Here is one TCR beta chain with its context. Antigen: not known. The data stem from a study of T-cell memory formation after mild COVID-19. Study results and caveats: Confirmation of SARS-CoV-2 specificity was lacking for second-wave clones peaking day 37.

TCRdb processed the 5' RACE reads anew with MiXCR; each CDR3 protein has one entry. The sample lists 150,000 to 200,000 distinct CDR3 sequences; roughly 15% were seen once. The clonotype was recovered from an adult woman who had mild COVID-19 (a few samples of this study predate the infection). Cell type and time point are not known. The sequencing input was PBMCs or a T cell subset sorted from them (not recorded which).

The CDR3 here is CASSISGGSQLFF. The CDR3 nucleotides read TGTGCCAGTAGTATTTCAGGGGGCTCACAACTGTTTTTT. This sequence joins TRBV19 and TRBJ1-4; 8 positions agree with TRBD1. V trimming: 3 bases; J trimming: 12 bases; junction bases outside the gene matches: 6. This CDR3 comprises 13 residues. The germline CDR1 and CDR2 sequences are LNHDA and SQIVND (reference sequence).